The clone carrying this T cell receptor (beta chain) ranks as medium-sized. Its antigen is unidentified. J gave up 4 bases and V 6 bases, and 4 bases lay outside the gene matches. The germline V gene has CDR1 ENHRY and CDR2 SYGVKD. The length of the CDR3 is 14 residues. The sample originates from a study of early T cells in non-severe SARS-CoV-2 infection. The study's findings and limits: Matching with VDJdb favored anti-spike CD8 responses (missing private and CD4 specificities).

One entry per CDR3 protein results from TCRdb running MiXCR on the 5' RACE reads. The sample records over 9,000 distinct CDR3 sequences, 4.8% being singletons. Specimen: whole blood. The chain has TRBV10-3 and TRBJ2-2; 8 nucleotides align to TRBD1. This receptor was identified in an adult who was a healthcare worker with PCR-confirmed SARS-CoV-2 infection or an uninfected control (not recorded which). This chain's CDR3 is CAIRQGVSTGELFF. The CDR3 DNA reads as TGTGCCATCAGACAGGGGGTCTCCACCGGGGAGCTGTTTTTT.